Below, 14 T cell receptor beta chains from the same sample are listed, as sequenced in a study of T cells expressing NK-cell markers. TCRdb re-called the 5' RACE reads and catalogs CDR3 proteins one per entry, DNA excluded. The table for this sample gives about 260,000 distinct CDR3 sequences. The sequenced sample was blood T cells: a sorted CD56 or NKG2C T cell subset, CD4+ or CD8+ T cells, or bulk PBMC T cells (not recorded which). All receptors derive from a young man in good health.

The chain couples TRBV29-1 to TRBJ2-1; TCRdb's assignment of TRBD1 cannot be checked, as there is no DNA. This CDR3 has 12 residues. Germline V lookup: CDR1 SQVTM, CDR2 ANQGSEA. The CDR3 here is CSSGGIYNEQFF.

The V gene is TRBV7-6, the J gene TRBJ1-3; TCRdb's D gene call, TRBD1, goes unchecked for lack of DNA. There are 15 residues in the CDR3. CDR1 is SGHVS, CDR2 FNYEAQ, per germline. CDR3 residues: CASRGDPSSGNTIYF.

CDR3 residues: CASTKGDFRGYTF. The V and J genes are TRBV6-1 and TRBJ1-2; checking the TCRdb D call of TRBD1 is not possible without DNA. Germline values: CDR1 MNHNS, CDR2 SASEGT. This CDR3 region has 13 residues.

The CDR3 spells CSVLGGDRSYNEQFF. J is TRBJ2-1 and V is TRBV29-1; TCRdb's D call, TRBD1, is unchecked because there is no DNA. The V gene's germline CDR1 is SQVTM and CDR2 ANQGSEA. This CDR3 comprises 15 residues.

The rearrangement links TRBV29-1 to TRBJ1-1. This CDR3 contains 14 residues. Germline V gene data show CDR1 as SQVTM and CDR2 as ANQGSEA. The CDR3 sequence is CSVELWVMHTEAFF.

The gene calls are TRBV30 and TRBJ2-1. The CDR3 runs to 12 residues. Germline assignment: CDR1 GTSNPN and CDR2 SVGIG (reference sequence). CDR3 sequence: CAWNLDDNEQFF.

The chain is built from TRBV7-8 and TRBJ2-7; TCRdb calls TRBD1, which cannot be checked without DNA. The CDR3 totals 16 residues. CDR1 is SGHVS and CDR2 is FQNEAQ in the germline V gene. CDR3: CASNPQGTGQTYEQYF.

CDR3 region: CSARDRDIYNEQFF. The rearrangement uses TRBV20-1 and TRBJ2-1; TCRdb's D call, TRBD1, is unchecked because there is no DNA. In germline, CDR1 is DFQATT, CDR2 SNEGSKA (reference sequence). The CDR3 is 14 residues long.

The chain has TRBV24-1 and TRBJ2-1; no DNA is available, so the TRBD2 call from TCRdb remains unchecked. Germline V gene lookup returns CDR1 KGHDR and CDR2 SFDVKD. The CDR3 is 15 amino acids. The CDR3 spells CATSVGTSAGNEQFF.

The V gene is TRBV29-1, the J gene TRBJ1-1. The germline V gene encodes CDR1 SQVTM and CDR2 ANQGSEA. This CDR3 has 11 amino acids. The CDR3 protein is CSVEAHTEAFF. The variable domain in full, with the rest retrieved from reference TRBV29-1 and TRBJ1-1, is SAVISQKPSRDICQRGTSLTIQCQVDSQVTMMFWYRQQPGQSLTLIATANQGSEATYESGFVIDKFPISRPNLTFSTLTVSNMSPEDSSIYLCSVEAHTEAFFGQGTRLTVV.

The genes are TRBV11-3 and TRBJ2-6; TCRdb calls TRBD2, which cannot be checked without DNA. CDR1 SGHNT and CDR2 YENEEA come from the germline V gene. The CDR3 totals 16 residues. The CDR3 here is CASSTRRASGANVLTF.

The chain uses TRBV11-2 and TRBJ2-1; TCRdb gives TRBD1 as the D gene, but with no DNA this cannot be confirmed. The CDR3 is made up of 12 amino acids. Germline CDR1 SGHAT, CDR2 FQNNGV. The CDR3 spells CASSFSGLEQFF.

The chain joins TRBV6-6 to TRBJ2-7; there is no DNA to check the TCRdb D call of TRBD1. This CDR3 has 11 amino acids. Germline V gene data show CDR1 as MNHNY and CDR2 as SVGAGI (reference sequence). The CDR3 sequence is CASVRGDEQYF.

The rearrangement uses TRBV3-1 and TRBJ2-1; the D call of TRBD2 rests on TCRdb alone, since no DNA is present to check it. The CDR3 runs to 18 residues. Germline-derived CDR1 and CDR2 are LGHDT and YNNKEL (reference sequence). This CDR3 reads CASSHLDTGLVGLDEQFF.